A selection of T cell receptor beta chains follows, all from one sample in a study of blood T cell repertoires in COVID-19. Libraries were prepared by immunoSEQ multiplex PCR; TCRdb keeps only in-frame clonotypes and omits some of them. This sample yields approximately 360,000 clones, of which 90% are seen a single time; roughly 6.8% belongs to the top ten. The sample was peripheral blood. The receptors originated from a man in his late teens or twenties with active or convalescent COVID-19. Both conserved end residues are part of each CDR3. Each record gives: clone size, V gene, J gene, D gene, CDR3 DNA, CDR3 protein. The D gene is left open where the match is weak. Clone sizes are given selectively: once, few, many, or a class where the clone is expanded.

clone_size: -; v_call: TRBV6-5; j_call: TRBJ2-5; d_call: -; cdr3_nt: TGTGCCAGTTTTCGGGGGGAGACCCAGTACTTC; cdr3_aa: CASFRGETQYF
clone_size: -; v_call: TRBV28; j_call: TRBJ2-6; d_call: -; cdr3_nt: TGTGCCACTCAGGTCCCTGGGGCCAACGTGCTGACTTTC; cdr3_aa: CATQVPGANVLTF
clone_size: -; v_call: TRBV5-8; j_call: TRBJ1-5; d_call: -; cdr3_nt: TGTGCCAGCAGCCCGATTGGCAGGCTGAATCAGCCCCAGCATTTT; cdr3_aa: CASSPIGRLNQPQHF
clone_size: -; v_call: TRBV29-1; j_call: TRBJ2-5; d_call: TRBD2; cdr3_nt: TGCAGCGTCGCGGGTTGGGGACTAGCGGAACAAGAGACCCAGTACTTC; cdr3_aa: CSVAGWGLAEQETQYF
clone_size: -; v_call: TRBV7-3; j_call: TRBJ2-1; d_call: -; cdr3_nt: TGTGCCAGCAGCCGCGGGGACCTCTCCTACAATGAGCAGTTCTTC; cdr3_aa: CASSRGDLSYNEQFF
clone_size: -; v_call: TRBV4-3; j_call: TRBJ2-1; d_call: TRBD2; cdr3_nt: TGCGCCAGCAGCCAATTAGCGGGGGGGCGGAATGAGCAGTTCTTC; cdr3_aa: CASSQLAGGRNEQFF
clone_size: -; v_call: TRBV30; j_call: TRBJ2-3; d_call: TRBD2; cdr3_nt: TGTGCCTGGTCCCGGGAGGGCCGAAATACGCAGTATTTT; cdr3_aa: CAWSREGRNTQYF
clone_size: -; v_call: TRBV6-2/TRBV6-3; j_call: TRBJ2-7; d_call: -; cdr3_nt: TGTGCCAGCAGTTACCCCGACAGAATAATCTCCTACGAGCAGTACTTC; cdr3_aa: CASSYPDRIISYEQYF
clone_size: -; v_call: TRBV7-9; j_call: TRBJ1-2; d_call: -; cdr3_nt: TGTGCCAGCAGCCCACCTAAGGCGGGGTTCAGGGGCTACACCTTC; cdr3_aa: CASSPPKAGFRGYTF
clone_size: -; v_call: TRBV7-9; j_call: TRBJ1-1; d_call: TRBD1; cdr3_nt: TGTGCCAGCAGCAAGGCGGGACAGGGGGCGCGGGGCACTGAAGCTTTCTTT; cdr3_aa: CASSKAGQGARGTEAFF
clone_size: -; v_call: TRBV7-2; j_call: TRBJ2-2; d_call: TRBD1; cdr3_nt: TGTGCCAGCAGCTTAGCTGGGACAGGGGTCGGGGAGCTGTTTTTT; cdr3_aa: CASSLAGTGVGELFF
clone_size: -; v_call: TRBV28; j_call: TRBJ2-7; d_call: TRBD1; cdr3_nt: TGTGCCAGCAGGACCTCCGGGACAGGGTATCGCGAGCAGTACTTC; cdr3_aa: CASRTSGTGYREQYF
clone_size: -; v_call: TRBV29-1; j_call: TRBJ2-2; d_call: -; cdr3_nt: TGCAGCGTAAAAGGGGGACCAACTACCGGGGAGCTGTTTTTT; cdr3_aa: CSVKGGPTTGELFF
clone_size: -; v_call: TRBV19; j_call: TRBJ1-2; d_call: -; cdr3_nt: TGTGCCAGTAGTATACCGGGCTATGGCTACACCTTC; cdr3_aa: CASSIPGYGYTF
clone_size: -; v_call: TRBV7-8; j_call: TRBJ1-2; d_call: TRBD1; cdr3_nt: TGTGCCAGCAGCCCTCGACAGGGGGGTGGCTACACCTTC; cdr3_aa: CASSPRQGGGYTF
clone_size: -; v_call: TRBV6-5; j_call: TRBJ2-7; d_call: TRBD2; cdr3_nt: TGTGCCAGCAGTTACGGACTAGTCGGGTCCTACGAGCAGTACTTC; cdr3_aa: CASSYGLVGSYEQYF
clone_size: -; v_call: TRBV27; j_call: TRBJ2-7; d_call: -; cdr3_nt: TGTGCCAGCAGTTTAGCTTCCGGTCTGAGAAAGCCCTACGAGCAGTACTTC; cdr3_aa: CASSLASGLRKPYEQYF
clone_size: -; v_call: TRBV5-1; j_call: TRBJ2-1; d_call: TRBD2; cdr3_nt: TGCGCCAGCAGCCAACTAGCGGGGGTCTACAATGAGCAGTTCTTC; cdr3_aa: CASSQLAGVYNEQFF
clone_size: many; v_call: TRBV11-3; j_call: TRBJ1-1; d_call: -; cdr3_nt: TGTGCCAGCAGCTTAATCGCGGGAAGTTGCACTGAAGCTTTCTTT; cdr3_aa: CASSLIAGSCTEAFF
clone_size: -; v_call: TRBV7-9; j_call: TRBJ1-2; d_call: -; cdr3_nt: TGTGCCAGCAGCTTAGCCACAAACTATGGCTACACCTTC; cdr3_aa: CASSLATNYGYTF
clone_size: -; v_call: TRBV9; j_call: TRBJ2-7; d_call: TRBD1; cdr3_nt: TGTGCCAGCAGCCCTGGACAGGAATACGAGCAGTACTTC; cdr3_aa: CASSPGQEYEQYF
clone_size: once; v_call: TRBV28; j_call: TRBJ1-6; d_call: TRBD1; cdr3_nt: TGTGCCAGCCACAGGGGATCACCCCTCCACTTT; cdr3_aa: CASHRGSPLHF
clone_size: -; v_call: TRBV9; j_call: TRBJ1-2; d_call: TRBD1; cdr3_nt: TGTGCCAGCAGCGTTGGAGGGGGCGACTATGGCTACACCTTC; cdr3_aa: CASSVGGGDYGYTF
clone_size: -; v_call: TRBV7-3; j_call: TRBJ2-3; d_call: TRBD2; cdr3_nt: TGTGCCAGCAGCTTAATAGCGGGGGGCACAGATACGCAGTATTTT; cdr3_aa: CASSLIAGGTDTQYF
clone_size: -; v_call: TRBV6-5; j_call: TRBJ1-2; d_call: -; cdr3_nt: TGTGCCAGCAGACAAGACAGTAACTATGGCTACACCTTC; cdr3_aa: CASRQDSNYGYTF
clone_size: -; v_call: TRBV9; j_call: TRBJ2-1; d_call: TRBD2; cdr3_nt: TGTGCCAGCAGCGTCCTAGCGGGCCCGGACAATGAGCAGTTCTTC; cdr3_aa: CASSVLAGPDNEQFF
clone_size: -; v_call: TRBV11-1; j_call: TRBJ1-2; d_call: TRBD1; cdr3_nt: TGTGCCAGCAGACCGCCGGGACAGGGGGCGCACTATGGCTACACCTTC; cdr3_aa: CASRPPGQGAHYGYTF
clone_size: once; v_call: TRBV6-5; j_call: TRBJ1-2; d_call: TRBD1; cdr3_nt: TGTGCCAGCAGTTACACCCATACTGGACAGGGTAATGGCTACACCTTC; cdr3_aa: CASSYTHTGQGNGYTF
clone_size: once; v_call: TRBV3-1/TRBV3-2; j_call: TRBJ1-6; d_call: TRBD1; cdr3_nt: TGTGCCAGCAGCCAATTAGCACAGGGGACTTTCCCCCTCCACTTT; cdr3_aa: CASSQLAQGTFPLHF
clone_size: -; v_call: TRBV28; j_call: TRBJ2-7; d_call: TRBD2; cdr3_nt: TGTGCCAGCAGTTTATCTTCGGGGGGGCGCTTCAACGAGCAGTACTTC; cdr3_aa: CASSLSSGGRFNEQYF
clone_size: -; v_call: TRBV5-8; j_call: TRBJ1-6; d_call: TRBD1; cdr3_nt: TGTGCCAGCAGCACGTGGACAGGGGATAATTCACCCCTCCACTTT; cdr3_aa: CASSTWTGDNSPLHF
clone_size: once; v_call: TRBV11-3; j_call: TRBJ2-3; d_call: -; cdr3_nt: TGTGCCAGCAGCCCCGACGGGAACACAGATACGCAGTATTTT; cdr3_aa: CASSPDGNTDTQYF
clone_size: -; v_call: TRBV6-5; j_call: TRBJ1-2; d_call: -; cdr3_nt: TGTGCCAGCAGTTCAGGAGGGGCTTATGGCTACACCTTC; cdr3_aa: CASSSGGAYGYTF
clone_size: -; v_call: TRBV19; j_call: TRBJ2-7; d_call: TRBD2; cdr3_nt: TGTGCCAGTAGTTCCCCCGGGACTAGCGGGACCTACGAGCAGTACTTC; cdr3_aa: CASSSPGTSGTYEQYF
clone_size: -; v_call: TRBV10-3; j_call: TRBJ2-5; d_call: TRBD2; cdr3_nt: TGTGCCATCAGTGAAGGAGGGCTAGCGGGAGGAGAGACCCAGTACTTC; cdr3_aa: CAISEGGLAGGETQYF
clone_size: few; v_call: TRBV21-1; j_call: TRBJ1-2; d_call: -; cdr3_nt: TGTGCCGGGTGGGACAGTCGAGATACCTTC; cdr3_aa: CAGWDSRDTF
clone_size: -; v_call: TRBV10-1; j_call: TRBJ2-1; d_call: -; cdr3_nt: TGCGCCAGCAGTAACAGGACCATCTATGAGCAGTTCTTC; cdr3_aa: CASSNRTIYEQFF
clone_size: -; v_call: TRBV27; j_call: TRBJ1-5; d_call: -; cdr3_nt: TGTGCCAGCAAAGGACAGTATAGCAATCAGCCCCAGCATTTT; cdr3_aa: CASKGQYSNQPQHF
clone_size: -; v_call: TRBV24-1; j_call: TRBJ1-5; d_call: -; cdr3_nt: TGTGCCACCAGTGATGTAAATCAGCCCCAGCATTTT; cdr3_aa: CATSDVNQPQHF
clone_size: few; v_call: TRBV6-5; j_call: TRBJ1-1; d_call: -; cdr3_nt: TGTGCCAGCAGTAGGGGCAACGAAGCTTTCTTT; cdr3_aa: CASSRGNEAFF
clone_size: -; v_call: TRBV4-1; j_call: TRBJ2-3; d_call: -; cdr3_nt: TGCGCCAGCAGACCCCGAACTTTTGATACAGATACGCAGTATTTT; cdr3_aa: CASRPRTFDTDTQYF
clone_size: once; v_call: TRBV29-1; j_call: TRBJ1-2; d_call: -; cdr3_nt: TGCAGCGTTGAAGCCAGGGGTGGCTATGGCTACACCTTC; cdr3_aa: CSVEARGGYGYTF
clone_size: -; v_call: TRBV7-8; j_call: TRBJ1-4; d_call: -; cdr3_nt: TGTGCCAGCAGCGATCAGGGATGGGAAAAACTGTTTTTT; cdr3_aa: CASSDQGWEKLFF